A single sample is the source of the 13 T cell receptor beta chains below, sequenced in a study of identical twins. MiXCR was run by TCRdb on the 5' RACE reads, yielding one entry per CDR3 protein. The repertoire has roughly 260,000 distinct CDR3 sequences, 7.5% of them found once; the top ten carry more than 5%. These data were also filed under a second study, of yellow fever vaccine responses in identical twins.

Material: CD8+ T cells sorted from blood. These receptors were collected from a woman aged 18 to 35 in good health.

This clonotype has more than one count but fewer than ten. V usage is TRBV20-1 and J usage is TRBJ2-3, with 8 bases lining up with TRBD2. V trimming: 0 bases; J trimming: 4 bases; junction bases outside the gene matches: 6. The CDR3 consists of 15 residues. CDR1 is DFQATT, CDR2 SNEGSKA, per germline (reference sequence). CDR3 sequence reads: CSARETGTSADTQYF. In DNA form, the CDR3 reads TGCAGTGCTAGAGAAACCGGGACTAGTGCAGATACGCAGTATTTT.

This clonotype has more than one count but fewer than ten. The V call is TRBV12-3 or TRBV12-4, the J call TRBJ1-1, with D possibly being TRBD1 (5 bases). Deletions cut 5 bases from V and 13 bases from J, with 14 bases between. The CDR3 runs to 11 residues. CDR3 amino acids: CASSLGSGRFF. CDR3 in DNA: TGTGCCAGCAGTCTGGGATCAGGGCGTTTCTTT.

This clonotype was observed at least ten times. V gene TRBV6-2 or TRBV6-3 combines with J gene TRBJ2-3, with 12 bases identical to TRBD2. This CDR3 has 16 amino acids. The V gene end was trimmed by 2 bases and the J gene end by 4 bases; junction bases not matched to a gene: 4. Germline V gene data show CDR1 as MNHEY and CDR2 as SVGEGT. This chain's CDR3 is CASSYPSGRGADTQYF. CDR3 bases: TGTGCCAGCAGTTACCCTAGCGGGAGGGGCGCAGATACGCAGTATTTT.

This clonotype has at least ten counts. This chain uses TRBV29-1 with TRBJ2-7; the D gene is possibly TRBD2 (7 bases). The ends were cut back, 4 bases at V and 5 bases at J, with 15 bases in the middle. The germline V gene has CDR1 SQVTM and CDR2 ANQGSEA. The CDR3 has 13 amino acids. The CDR3 spells CSVGGGRANEQYF. CDR3 DNA: TGCAGCGTTGGAGGGGGGAGGGCCAACGAGCAGTACTTC.

This clonotype was counted at least ten times. The chain joins TRBV3-1 to TRBJ2-2; 9 nucleotides match TRBD2. The germline V gene encodes CDR1 LGHDT and CDR2 YNNKEL (reference sequence). CDR3 length equals 16 residues. Losses at the gene ends were 2 bases for V and 4 bases for J; bases not matched to a gene: 5. CDR3 nucleotide sequence: TGTGCCAGCAGCCAACTGCTAGCGGGGTCCACCGGGGAGCTGTTTTTT. This translates into CASSQLLAGSTGELFF.

This clonotype was counted only a few times. The chain joins TRBV27 to TRBJ1-1; possible D gene TRBD1, 5 bases. Trimming left V 4 bases short and J 0 bases short, with 9 bases between. CDR3 length equals 14 residues. CDR1 and CDR2 (germline): MNHEY, SMNVEV (reference sequence). CDR3 sequence reads: CASSWDPMNTEAFF. CDR3 in DNA: TGTGCCAGCAGTTGGGACCCGATGAACACTGAAGCTTTCTTT.

This clonotype was seen many times. This chain uses TRBV18 with TRBJ2-5; TRBD2 is a possible D gene (6 bases). The V gene's germline CDR1 is KGHSH and CDR2 LQKENI. The V end lost 3 bases, the J end lost 5 bases, and 19 bases lay between the germline ends. CDR3 length equals 16 residues. The CDR3 loop reads CASSPVLRAGSETQYF. The CDR3 DNA is TGTGCCAGCTCACCCGTCCTGAGGGCGGGGTCGGAGACCCAGTACTTC.

The sample holds a few counts of this clonotype. V is TRBV7-9 and J is TRBJ2-5; 9 bases match TRBD1. The CDR3 runs to 15 residues. J gave up 4 bases and V 6 bases, and 9 bases lay outside the gene matches. Germline V gene sequence: CDR1 SEHNR, CDR2 FQNEAQ (reference sequence). The CDR3 sequence: CASSLGTGLGETQYF. CDR3 DNA sequence: TGTGCCAGCAGTCTGGGGACAGGGCTTGGAGAGACCCAGTACTTC.

In this sample, this clonotype turned up a few times. The chain joins TRBV4-1 to TRBJ1-1, with TRBD1 matching over 8 bases. CDR3 length equals 13 residues. J gave up 6 bases and V 2 bases, and 2 bases lay outside the gene matches. Per the germline V gene, CDR1 is MGHRA and CDR2 is YSYEKL. This CDR3 is CASSQYRGSEAFF. CDR3 bases: TGCGCCAGCAGCCAATACAGGGGGTCTGAAGCTTTCTTT.

This clonotype was observed many times. J is TRBJ2-5 and V is TRBV29-1, with unresolved D. CDR3 length equals 13 residues. Germline CDR1 reads SQVTM; CDR2 reads ANQGSEA. With 6 bases removed from V and 2 bases from J, the gap between germline ends came to 13 bases. CDR3: CSVYAVLQETQYF. CDR3 coding DNA: TGCAGCGTATACGCCGTCTTACAAGAGACCCAGTACTTC.

This chain uses TRBV15 with TRBJ1-1; D gene ambiguous. Trimming removed 0 bases from V and 4 bases from J, with 9 bases in between. Looked up from germline, CDR1 is LNHNV and CDR2 is YYDKDF (reference sequence). The CDR3 sequence is 14 residues long. The CDR3 here is CATSRDLGFTEAFF. The CDR3 coding sequence is TGTGCCACCAGCAGAGATTTGGGGTTCACTGAAGCTTTCTTT.

This clonotype has ten or more counts. This rearrangement joins TRBV6-4 to TRBJ2-2; 7 nucleotides line up with TRBD2. The V and J ends lost 6 bases and 3 bases, in that order; junction bases with no gene match: 7. CDR3 length: 15 residues. The germline V gene encodes CDR1 MRHNA and CDR2 SNTAGT. The CDR3 loop reads CASSRSGDYTGELFF. The CDR3 nucleotides read TGTGCCAGCAGCAGAAGCGGGGACTACACCGGGGAGCTGTTTTTT.

This clonotype was observed many times. V usage is TRBV5-1 and J usage is TRBJ1-1; D might be TRBD1 (6 bases). Trimming took off 4 bases at V and 7 bases at J, with 17 bases between the two ends. Germline V gene data show CDR1 as SGHRS and CDR2 as YFSETQ. The CDR3 spans 14 residues. The CDR3 coding sequence is TGCGCCAGCAGCCCCCCCGCAGGGGTTGGTGAAGCTTTCTTT. This translates into CASSPPAGVGEAFF.